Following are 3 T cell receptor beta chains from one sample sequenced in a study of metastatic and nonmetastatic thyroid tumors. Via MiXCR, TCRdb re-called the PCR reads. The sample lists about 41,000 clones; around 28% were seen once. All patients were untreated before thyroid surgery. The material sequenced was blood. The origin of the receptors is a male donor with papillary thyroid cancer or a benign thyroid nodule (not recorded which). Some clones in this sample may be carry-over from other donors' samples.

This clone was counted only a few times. The CDR3 protein is CSVEDGGRGREQYF. CDR3 coding DNA: TGCAGCGTTGAAGATGGTGGCAGGGGTCGCGAGCAGTACTTC. This chain links TRBV29-1 with TRBJ2-7; D perhaps matches TRBD1 (6 bases). The length of the CDR3 is 14 residues. CDR1 and CDR2 from the germline V gene are SQVTM and ANQGSEA. Between the trimmed V and J ends, which lost 0 bases and 6 bases, there was a span of 15 bases.

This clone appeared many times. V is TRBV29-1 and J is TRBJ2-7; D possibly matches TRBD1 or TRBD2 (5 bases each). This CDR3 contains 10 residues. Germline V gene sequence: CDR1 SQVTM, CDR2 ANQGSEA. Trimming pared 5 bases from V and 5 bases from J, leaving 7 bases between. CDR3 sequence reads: CSVMGDEQYF. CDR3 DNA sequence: TGCAGCGTTATGGGGGACGAGCAGTACTTC.

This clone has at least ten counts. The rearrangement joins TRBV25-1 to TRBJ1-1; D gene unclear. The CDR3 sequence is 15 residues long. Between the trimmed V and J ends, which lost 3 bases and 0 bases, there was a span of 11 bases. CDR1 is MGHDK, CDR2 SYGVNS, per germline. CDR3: CASSDGGPMNTEAFF. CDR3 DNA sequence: TGTGCCAGCAGTGACGGAGGGCCTATGAACACTGAAGCTTTCTTT.